A selection of T cell receptor beta chains follows, all from one sample in a study of blood T cell repertoires in COVID-19. This table comes from immunoSEQ multiplex PCR, and its TCRdb copy is limited to in-frame clones, with some not included. The data show approximately 490,000 clones, roughly nine tenths seen once. The sample was PBMCs or T cells enriched from blood (not recorded which). The receptors originated from a woman aged 60 to 75 who had recovered from COVID-19. Each CDR3 is given with its conserved first and last residue. A D gene is named only where the DNA matches it firmly. Part of the rows lack a size; the others show once, few, many or a class for expanded clones.

size: .
V: TRBV6-5
J: TRBJ2-7
D: .
CDR3: CASRSGSISYEQYF
DNA: TGTGCCAGCAGATCCGGGTCCATCTCCTACGAGCAGTACTTC

size: once
V: TRBV2
J: TRBJ1-1
D: TRBD1
CDR3: CASSEGTGVPFMNTEAFF
DNA: TGTGCCAGCAGTGAAGGGACAGGGGTCCCTTTCATGAACACTGAAGCTTTCTTT

size: few
V: TRBV19
J: TRBJ2-7
D: TRBD2
CDR3: CASSTGLAGYEQYF
DNA: TGTGCCAGTAGTACCGGACTAGCAGGCTACGAGCAGTACTTC

size: .
V: TRBV11-2
J: TRBJ2-1
D: .
CDR3: CASQRELSSYNEQFF
DNA: TGTGCCAGCCAGCGAGAGTTGAGCTCCTACAATGAGCAGTTCTTC

size: .
V: TRBV10-3
J: TRBJ1-4
D: TRBD1
CDR3: CATNPQGASNEKLFF
DNA: TGTGCCACCAACCCACAGGGGGCGTCTAATGAAAAACTGTTTTTT

size: .
V: TRBV3-1/TRBV3-2
J: TRBJ1-2
D: TRBD1
CDR3: CASSLPGTGEVGYTF
DNA: TGTGCCAGCAGCCTCCCCGGGACAGGGGAAGTCGGCTACACCTTC

size: .
V: TRBV5-1
J: TRBJ1-5
D: .
CDR3: CASSFEGGGNQPQHF
DNA: TGCGCCAGCAGCTTCGAGGGAGGGGGCAATCAGCCCCAGCATTTT

size: .
V: TRBV7-2
J: TRBJ2-4
D: TRBD2
CDR3: CASSSPSGGGKNIQYF
DNA: TGTGCCAGCAGCTCACCCTCTGGCGGGGGCAAAAACATTCAGTACTTC

size: .
V: TRBV5-5
J: TRBJ1-2
D: TRBD1
CDR3: CASSLGTVTGGYGYTF
DNA: TGTGCCAGCAGCCTCGGAACAGTGACAGGGGGCTATGGCTACACCTTC

size: .
V: TRBV19
J: TRBJ1-5
D: .
CDR3: CASSIQSGSNQPQHF
DNA: TGTGCCAGTAGTATCCAATCAGGGAGCAATCAGCCCCAGCATTTT

size: .
V: TRBV23-1
J: TRBJ1-1
D: TRBD1
CDR3: CATLDRGNTEAFF
DNA: TGCGCCACCTTGGACAGGGGGAACACTGAAGCTTTCTTT

size: .
V: TRBV7-9
J: TRBJ1-6
D: .
CDR3: CASSLERRDSPLHF
DNA: TGTGCCAGCAGCTTAGAGCGTAGAGATTCACCCCTCCACTTT

size: .
V: TRBV28
J: TRBJ2-3
D: TRBD2
CDR3: CASSLGLAGVNTQYF
DNA: TGTGCCAGCAGCCTAGGACTAGCGGGGGTTAATACGCAGTATTTT

size: .
V: TRBV2
J: TRBJ1-1
D: TRBD1
CDR3: CASSSGTGVTEAFF
DNA: TGTGCCAGCAGTTCCGGGACAGGGGTCACTGAAGCTTTCTTT

size: .
V: TRBV5-1
J: TRBJ1-4
D: TRBD1
CDR3: CASSLSTGGSGEKLFF
DNA: TGCGCCAGCAGCCTTTCGACAGGGGGGAGTGGAGAAAAACTGTTTTTT

size: .
V: TRBV19
J: TRBJ2-6
D: .
CDR3: CASSRTTTSGANVLTF
DNA: TGTGCCAGTAGCCGAACTACCACCTCTGGGGCCAACGTCCTGACTTTC

size: .
V: TRBV5-1
J: TRBJ2-1
D: .
CDR3: CASRDQGYNEQFF
DNA: TGCGCCAGCAGAGATCAGGGTTACAATGAGCAGTTCTTC

size: .
V: TRBV3-1/TRBV3-2
J: TRBJ2-3
D: .
CDR3: CASSRQLSTDTQYF
DNA: TGTGCCAGCAGCCGACAGCTTAGCACAGATACGCAGTATTTT

size: .
V: TRBV3-1/TRBV3-2
J: TRBJ2-3
D: .
CDR3: CASSQVTGFTDTQYF
DNA: TGTGCCAGCAGCCAAGTTACGGGATTCACAGATACGCAGTATTTT

size: .
V: TRBV13
J: TRBJ1-3
D: .
CDR3: CASSPPTGNTIYF
DNA: TGTGCCAGCAGCCCACCTACGGGAAACACCATATATTTT

size: .
V: TRBV2
J: TRBJ1-2
D: .
CDR3: CASRPDMGAYYGYTF
DNA: TGTGCCAGCAGGCCCGACATGGGCGCATACTATGGCTACACCTTC

size: .
V: TRBV30
J: TRBJ2-6
D: TRBD1
CDR3: CAWSTRGLGANVLTF
DNA: TGTGCCTGGAGTACCAGGGGGCTTGGGGCCAACGTCCTGACTTTC

size: once
V: TRBV4-1
J: TRBJ1-2
D: .
CDR3: CASSPIPNYGYTF
DNA: TGCGCCAGCAGCCCTATACCCAACTATGGCTACACCTTC

size: .
V: TRBV5-1
J: TRBJ2-7
D: .
CDR3: CASSQQGPYEQYF
DNA: TGCGCCAGCAGCCAACAGGGACCCTACGAGCAGTACTTC

size: .
V: TRBV2
J: TRBJ1-5
D: .
CDR3: CASSPGVDQPQHF
DNA: TGTGCCAGCAGTCCGGGGGTGGATCAGCCCCAGCATTTT

size: .
V: TRBV2
J: TRBJ1-5
D: .
CDR3: CASSEGGSQNQPQHF
DNA: TGTGCCAGCAGTGAGGGGGGGAGCCAGAATCAGCCCCAGCATTTT

size: .
V: TRBV4-1
J: TRBJ1-1
D: .
CDR3: CASSQAHGGRVGAEAFF
DNA: TGCGCCAGCAGCCAAGCCCACGGTGGGAGGGTGGGGGCTGAAGCTTTCTTT

size: .
V: TRBV6-6
J: TRBJ2-2
D: TRBD2
CDR3: CASSSGLAGTGELFF
DNA: TGTGCCAGCAGTTCGGGACTAGCGGGCACCGGGGAGCTGTTTTTT

size: .
V: TRBV6-5
J: TRBJ1-4
D: .
CDR3: CASSYSGWGEEKLFF
DNA: TGTGCCAGCAGTTACTCGGGGTGGGGAGAGGAAAAACTGTTTTTT

size: once
V: TRBV28
J: TRBJ2-1
D: .
CDR3: CASTPGLYNEQFF
DNA: TGTGCCAGCACCCCGGGTCTATACAATGAGCAGTTCTTC

size: .
V: TRBV19
J: TRBJ1-6
D: TRBD1
CDR3: CASQTGTGNSPLHF
DNA: TGTGCCAGTCAAACCGGGACAGGCAATTCACCCCTCCACTTT

size: .
V: TRBV7-9
J: TRBJ1-2
D: .
CDR3: CASSLGTSGYTF
DNA: TGTGCCAGCAGCTTAGGGACATCGGGCTACACCTTC

size: .
V: TRBV5-1
J: TRBJ2-3
D: TRBD1
CDR3: CASSLGDRDTDTQYF
DNA: TGCGCCAGCAGCTTGGGGGACAGGGATACAGATACGCAGTATTTT

size: .
V: TRBV9
J: TRBJ2-1
D: .
CDR3: CASSGTINEQFF
DNA: TGTGCCAGCAGCGGAACTATCAATGAGCAGTTCTTC

size: .
V: TRBV12-3/TRBV12-4
J: TRBJ2-3
D: .
CDR3: CASSLPGPDTQYF
DNA: TGTGCCAGCAGTTTACCGGGTCCAGATACGCAGTATTTT

size: .
V: TRBV9
J: TRBJ1-2
D: .
CDR3: CASSDGQRHYGYTF
DNA: TGTGCCAGCAGCGACGGACAGCGTCACTATGGCTACACCTTC

size: few
V: TRBV2
J: TRBJ2-2
D: TRBD1
CDR3: CASGGQGTAGELFF
DNA: TGTGCCAGCGGGGGACAGGGGACGGCCGGGGAGCTGTTTTTT

size: .
V: TRBV27
J: TRBJ1-2
D: TRBD1
CDR3: CASRAGGFINYGYTF
DNA: TGTGCCAGCAGGGCAGGGGGCTTCATTAACTATGGCTACACCTTC

size: .
V: TRBV3-1/TRBV3-2
J: TRBJ2-2
D: TRBD2
CDR3: CASSQRRTSGGAGELFF
DNA: TGTGCCAGCAGCCAACGACGGACTAGCGGGGGGGCCGGGGAGCTGTTTTTT

size: .
V: TRBV21-1
J: TRBJ2-7
D: .
CDR3: CAKDRGLPDYEQYF
DNA: TGTGCCAAGGACAGGGGGCTCCCGGACTACGAGCAGTACTTC

size: .
V: TRBV30
J: TRBJ1-4
D: .
CDR3: CAWSKGLTTTNEKLFF
DNA: TGTGCCTGGAGCAAAGGACTGACAACAACTAATGAAAAACTGTTTTTT

size: .
V: TRBV6-5
J: TRBJ1-1
D: TRBD1
CDR3: CASSHRGVMNTEAFF
DNA: TGTGCCAGCAGCCACAGGGGCGTAATGAACACTGAAGCTTTCTTT

size: .
V: TRBV28
J: TRBJ1-6
D: .
CDR3: CASSLFSGDAYNSPLHF
DNA: TGTGCCAGCAGTTTATTTAGCGGGGATGCCTATAATTCACCCCTCCACTTT

size: .
V: TRBV7-8
J: TRBJ2-1
D: .
CDR3: CASSLTLWTTNEQFF
DNA: TGTGCCAGCAGCTTAACCTTGTGGACAACCAATGAGCAGTTCTTC

size: .
V: TRBV7-2
J: TRBJ2-1
D: .
CDR3: CASSLGAGATGEQFF
DNA: TGTGCCAGCAGCTTAGGGGCGGGGGCCACCGGGGAGCAGTTCTTC

size: .
V: TRBV7-2
J: TRBJ1-1
D: .
CDR3: CASSLSGTSNTEAFF
DNA: TGTGCCAGCAGCTTATCTGGGACATCGAACACTGAAGCTTTCTTT